This T cell receptor (beta chain) emerged from a study of cytomegalovirus exposure and HLA in healthy donors. Use of 60 Vbeta and 13 Jbeta primers characterized the PCR. The protocol was immunoSEQ multiplex PCR, while the TCRdb copy is restricted to in-frame clones and leaves out a portion. Of approximately 160,000 clones listed, more than 65% are singletons. Study observations and caveats: Within an earlier analysis, most TCR beta V segments proved productive either about 87% or about 30% of the time. Certain sequence variants were highly shared and formed a cluster, and this cluster was likely a sequencing artifact. TCR beta sequences reportedly predicted the HLA-A and HLA-B alleles of most subjects accurately.

Germline V gene sequence: CDR1 SQVTM, CDR2 ANQGSEA. The CDR3 loop spans 11 amino acids. V was pared by 5 bases and J by 6 bases, with 10 bases between. In the case of this clone: What it binds is unknown.

The sequencing input was PBMCs. The chain is built from TRBV29-1 and TRBJ1-1; TRBD1 is a possible D gene (5 bases). This clonotype was sampled from a woman in her thirties in good health and CMV-seronegative. As DNA, the CDR3 is TGCAGCGTTTGGGGGGGAGCTGAAGCTTTCTTT. Amino acids: CSVWGGAEAFF.